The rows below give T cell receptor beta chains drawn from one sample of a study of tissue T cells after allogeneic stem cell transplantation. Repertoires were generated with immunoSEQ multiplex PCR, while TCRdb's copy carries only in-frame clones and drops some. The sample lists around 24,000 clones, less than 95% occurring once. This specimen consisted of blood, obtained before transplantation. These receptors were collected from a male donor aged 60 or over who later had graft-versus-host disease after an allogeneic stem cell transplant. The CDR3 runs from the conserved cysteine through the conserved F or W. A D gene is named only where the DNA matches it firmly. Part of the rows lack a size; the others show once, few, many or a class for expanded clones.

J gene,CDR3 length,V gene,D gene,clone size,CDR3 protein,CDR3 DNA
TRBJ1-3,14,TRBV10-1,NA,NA,CATRRDNSGNTIYF,TGCGCCACTCGACGGGATAACTCTGGAAACACCATATATTTT
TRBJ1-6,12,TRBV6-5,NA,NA,CASNYRNSPLHF,TGTGCCAGCAATTACAGGAATTCACCCCTCCACTTT
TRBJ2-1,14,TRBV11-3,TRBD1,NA,CASSTGDFYNEQFF,TGTGCCAGCTCGACAGGGGACTTTTACAATGAGCAGTTCTTC
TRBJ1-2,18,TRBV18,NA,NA,CASSPTPGPLSKVYGYTF,TGTGCCAGCTCACCAACCCCAGGGCCCCTTTCGAAAGTCTATGGCTACACCTTC
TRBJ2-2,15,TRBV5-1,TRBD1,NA,CASSLGQGNTGELFF,TGCGCCAGCAGCTTGGGACAGGGAAACACCGGGGAGCTGTTTTTT
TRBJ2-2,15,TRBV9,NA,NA,CASSVGTPNTGELFF,TGTGCCAGCAGCGTCGGGACTCCGAACACCGGGGAGCTGTTTTTT
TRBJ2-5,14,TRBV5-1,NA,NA,CASSLLISQETQYF,TGCGCCAGCAGCTTACTTATATCACAAGAGACCCAGTACTTC
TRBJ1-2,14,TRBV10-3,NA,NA,CAISSGTHNYGYTF,TGTGCCATCAGCTCCGGGACACACAACTATGGCTACACCTTC
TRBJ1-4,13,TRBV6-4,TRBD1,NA,CASSGTENEKLFF,TGTGCCAGCAGCGGGACAGAAAATGAAAAACTGTTTTTT
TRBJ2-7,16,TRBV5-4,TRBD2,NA,CASSLGTERESYEQYF,TGTGCCAGCAGCTTGGGCACGGAGCGGGAGAGCTACGAGCAGTACTTC
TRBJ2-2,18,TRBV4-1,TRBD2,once,CASSQTPSGRAFSGELFF,TGCGCCAGCAGCCAGACCCCTAGCGGGAGGGCCTTTAGCGGGGAGCTGTTTTTT
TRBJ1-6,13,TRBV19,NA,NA,CASKGTVNSPLHF,TGTGCCAGTAAGGGCACAGTTAATTCACCCCTCCACTTT
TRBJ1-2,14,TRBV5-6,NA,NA,CASSQRGVSYGYTF,TGTGCCAGCAGCCAACGGGGGGTGAGCTATGGCTACACCTTC
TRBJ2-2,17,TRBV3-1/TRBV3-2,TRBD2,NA,CASSHTSGGAMVGELFF,TGTGCCAGCAGCCACACTAGCGGGGGGGCGATGGTCGGGGAGCTGTTTTTT
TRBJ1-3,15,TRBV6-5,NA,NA,CASSYSPGAGNTIYF,TGTGCCAGCAGTTACTCCCCTGGGGCTGGAAACACCATATATTTT
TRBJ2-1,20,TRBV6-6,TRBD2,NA,CASSPGRREASSSSYNEQFF,TGTGCCAGCAGCCCCGGTAGGCGGGAGGCCTCTTCAAGCTCCTACAATGAGCAGTTCTTC
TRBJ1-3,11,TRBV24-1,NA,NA,CATSVPNTIYF,TGTGCCACCAGTGTCCCAAACACCATATATTTT
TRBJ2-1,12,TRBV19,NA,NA,CASEQGRNEQFF,TGTGCCAGTGAACAGGGGAGGAATGAGCAGTTCTTC
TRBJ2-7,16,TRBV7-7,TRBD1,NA,CASSLGSAGGSYEQYF,TGTGCCAGCAGCTTAGGGAGCGCAGGGGGCAGCTACGAGCAGTACTTC
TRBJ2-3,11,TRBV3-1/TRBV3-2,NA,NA,CASSQADTQYF,TGTGCCAGCAGCCAAGCGGATACGCAGTATTTT
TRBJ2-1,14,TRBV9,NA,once,CASSVAPDYNEQFF,TGTGCCAGCAGCGTAGCCCCAGACTACAATGAGCAGTTCTTC
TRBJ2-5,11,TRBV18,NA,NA,CASSARETQYF,TGTGCCAGCTCCGCGCGGGAGACCCAGTACTTC
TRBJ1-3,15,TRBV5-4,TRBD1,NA,CASSPDRGYGNTIYF,TGTGCCAGCAGCCCGGACAGGGGATATGGAAACACCATATATTTT
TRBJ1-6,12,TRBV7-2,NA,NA,CASSLEGTPLHF,TGTGCCAGCAGCTTAGAAGGAACACCCCTCCACTTT
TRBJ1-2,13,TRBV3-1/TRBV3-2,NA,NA,CASSRIANYGYTF,TGTGCCAGCAGCCGTATTGCAAACTATGGCTACACCTTC
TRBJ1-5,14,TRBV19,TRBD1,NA,CASMVDRGGQPQHF,TGTGCCAGTATGGTGGACAGGGGTGGCCAGCCCCAGCATTTT
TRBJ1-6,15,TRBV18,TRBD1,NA,CASSVKGAVGSPLHF,TGTGCCAGCTCCGTCAAGGGGGCAGTTGGATCACCCCTCCACTTT
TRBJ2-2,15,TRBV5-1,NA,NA,CASSAAPGNTGELFF,TGCGCCAGCAGTGCGGCCCCCGGGAACACCGGGGAGCTGTTTTTT
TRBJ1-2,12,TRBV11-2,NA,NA,CASSLGRAGYTF,TGTGCCAGCAGCTTAGGGAGGGCTGGCTACACCTTC
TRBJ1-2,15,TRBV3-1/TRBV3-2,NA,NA,CASSHRPARQYGYTF,TGTGCCAGCAGCCACCGGCCGGCCCGTCAATATGGCTACACCTTC
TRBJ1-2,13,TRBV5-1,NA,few,CASSLDSIYGYTF,TGCGCCAGCAGCTTGGATTCAATCTATGGCTACACCTTC
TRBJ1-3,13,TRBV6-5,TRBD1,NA,CASRPGQGDTIYF,TGTGCCAGCAGACCGGGACAGGGAGACACCATATATTTT
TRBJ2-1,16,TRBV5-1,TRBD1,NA,CASSPGQGAIVNEQFF,TGCGCCAGCAGCCCCGGACAGGGGGCTATTGTGAATGAGCAGTTCTTC
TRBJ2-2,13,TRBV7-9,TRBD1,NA,CASSPPDREELFF,TGTGCCAGCAGCCCACCGGACAGGGAGGAGCTGTTTTTT
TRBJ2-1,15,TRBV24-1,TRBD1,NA,CATNQRGQGAHEQFF,TGTGCCACCAACCAACGCGGACAGGGGGCCCATGAGCAGTTCTTC
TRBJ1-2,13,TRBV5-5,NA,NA,CASSLGGERGYTF,TGTGCCAGCAGCTTGGGAGGGGAACGGGGCTACACCTTC
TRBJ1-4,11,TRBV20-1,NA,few,CSARGGEKLFF,TGCAGTGCTAGAGGGGGGGAAAAACTGTTTTTT
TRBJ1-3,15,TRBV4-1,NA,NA,CASSQERGAGNTIYF,TGCGCCAGCAGCCAAGAAAGGGGGGCTGGAAACACCATATATTTT
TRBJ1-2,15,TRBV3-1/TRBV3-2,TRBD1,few,CASSQDHGQGFGYTF,TGTGCCAGCAGCCAAGATCATGGACAGGGCTTTGGCTACACCTTC
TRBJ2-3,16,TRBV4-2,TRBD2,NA,CASSRSVAGSTDTQYF,TGTGCCAGCAGCCGAAGCGTAGCGGGATCCACAGATACGCAGTATTTT
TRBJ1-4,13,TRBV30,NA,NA,CAWSSIRNEKLFF,TGTGCCTGGAGTTCAATAAGAAATGAAAAACTGTTTTTT
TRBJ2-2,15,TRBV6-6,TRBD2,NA,CASTNLAGGSEELFF,TGTGCCAGCACCAATCTAGCGGGGGGCTCTGAGGAGCTGTTTTTT
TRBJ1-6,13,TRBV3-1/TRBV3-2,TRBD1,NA,CASQWTGNSPLHF,TGTGCCAGCCAGTGGACAGGGAATTCACCCCTCCACTTT
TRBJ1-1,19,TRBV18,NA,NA,CASSPIQVGGARLNTEAFF,TGTGCCAGCTCACCAATACAGGTTGGGGGCGCGCGGTTAAACACTGAAGCTTTCTTT
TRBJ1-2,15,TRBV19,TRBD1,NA,CASSSARGLNYGYTF,TGTGCCAGTAGTTCTGCCAGGGGGCTGAATTATGGCTACACCTTC
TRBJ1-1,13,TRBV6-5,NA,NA,CASTGGGRTEAFF,TGTGCCAGCACCGGGGGGGGCCGGACTGAAGCTTTCTTT
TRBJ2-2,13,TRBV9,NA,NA,CASSVGEGRELFF,TGTGCCAGCAGCGTTGGTGAGGGACGGGAGCTGTTTTTT
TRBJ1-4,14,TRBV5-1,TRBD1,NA,CASSSTGVDEKLFF,TGCGCCAGCAGCTCGACAGGGGTGGACGAAAAACTGTTTTTT
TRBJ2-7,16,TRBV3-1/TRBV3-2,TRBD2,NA,CASSPRKLAGAREQYF,TGTGCCAGCAGCCCTAGAAAACTAGCGGGAGCGAGGGAGCAGTACTTC
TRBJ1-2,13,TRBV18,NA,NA,CASSPLGGHGYTF,TGTGCCAGCTCACCTTTGGGGGGCCATGGCTACACCTTC
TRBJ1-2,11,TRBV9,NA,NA,CASSALVGYTF,TGTGCCAGCAGCGCCCTAGTTGGCTACACCTTC
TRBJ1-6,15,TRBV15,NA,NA,CATSSGALFNSPLHF,TGTGCCACCAGCAGTGGGGCTCTTTTTAATTCACCCCTCCACTTT
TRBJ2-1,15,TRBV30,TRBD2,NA,CAWSVGLAGINEQFF,TGTGCCTGGAGTGTAGGACTAGCGGGAATCAATGAGCAGTTCTTC
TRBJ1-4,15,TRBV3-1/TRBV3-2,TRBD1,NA,CASQRTGGRNEKLFF,TGTGCCAGTCAACGGACAGGGGGCAGGAATGAAAAACTGTTTTTT